Listed here is a single T cell receptor (beta chain). Germline CDR1 KGHSH, CDR2 LQKENI. The CDR3 is 15 residues long. The V and J ends lost 2 bases and 4 bases respectively, with 9 bases between them. The CDR3 regions of TCR beta were amplified from RNA transcripts. First-round RT-PCR of the TCR CDR3 relied on the HTBI primer set. TCRdb re-called the multiplex PCR reads through MiXCR, storing one row per CDR3 protein. Of about 600,000 distinct CDR3 sequences in the sample, 11% to 15% were seen once. This record comes from a study of T cells in Graves' hyperthyroidism and ophthalmopathy. Specimen: blood. The chain is built from TRBV18 and TRBJ2-6, with D unclear. The TCR originated in a woman younger than 35 with Graves' ophthalmopathy. In DNA, the CDR3 is TGTGCCAGCTCACCATACCCCCCCGGGGCCAACGTCCTGACTTTC. Residues: CASSPYPPGANVLTF.